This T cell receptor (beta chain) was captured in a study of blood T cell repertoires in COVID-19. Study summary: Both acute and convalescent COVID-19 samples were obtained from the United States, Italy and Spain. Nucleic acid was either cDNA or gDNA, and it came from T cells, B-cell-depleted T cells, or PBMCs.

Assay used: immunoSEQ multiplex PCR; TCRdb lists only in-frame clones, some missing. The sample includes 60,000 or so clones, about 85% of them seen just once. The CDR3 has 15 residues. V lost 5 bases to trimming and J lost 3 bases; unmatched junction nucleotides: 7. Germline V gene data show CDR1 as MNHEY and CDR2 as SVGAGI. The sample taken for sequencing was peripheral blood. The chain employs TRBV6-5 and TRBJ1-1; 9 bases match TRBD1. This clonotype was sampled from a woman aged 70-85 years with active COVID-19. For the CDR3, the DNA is TGTGCCAGCAGTCACCGGACAGGGGAAGACACTGAAGCTTTCTTT. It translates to CASSHRTGEDTEAFF.